This TCR beta chain was obtained from a study of T cells in Graves' hyperthyroidism and ophthalmopathy. The investigators amplified TCR beta CDR3 regions from RNA transcripts. In the first-round RT-PCR of the TCR CDR3, the HTBI primer set was used. TCRdb itself ran the multiplex PCR reads through MiXCR, one entry per CDR3 protein. The repertoire holds almost 600,000 distinct CDR3 sequences, with about 14% as singletons. V was clipped by 6 bases and J by 0 bases, with 12 bases between them. CDR1 SGHRS and CDR2 YFSETQ come from the germline V gene. CDR3 length: 15 amino acids. Whole-study results and caveats: A model built on 13 V-J features separated ophthalmopathy from stable hyperthyroidism. In the blood, most expanded thyroid clonotypes above 0.001 appeared as well.

As to this clonotype: Its antigen is not known.

Clinical symptoms, serum thyroxine, TRAb, thyroid ultrasound and orbital computed tomography informed diagnoses. This receptor was identified in a woman aged 25 to 45 with Graves' hyperthyroidism that later progressed to Graves' ophthalmopathy. The sample taken for sequencing was blood. This sequence joins TRBV5-1 and TRBJ2-2, with D perhaps assigned TRBD1 or TRBD2 (5 bases each). CDR3 sequence (DNA): TGCGCCAGCATCCCCGGGGCCACGAACACCGGGGAGCTGTTTTTT. Translation: CASIPGATNTGELFF.